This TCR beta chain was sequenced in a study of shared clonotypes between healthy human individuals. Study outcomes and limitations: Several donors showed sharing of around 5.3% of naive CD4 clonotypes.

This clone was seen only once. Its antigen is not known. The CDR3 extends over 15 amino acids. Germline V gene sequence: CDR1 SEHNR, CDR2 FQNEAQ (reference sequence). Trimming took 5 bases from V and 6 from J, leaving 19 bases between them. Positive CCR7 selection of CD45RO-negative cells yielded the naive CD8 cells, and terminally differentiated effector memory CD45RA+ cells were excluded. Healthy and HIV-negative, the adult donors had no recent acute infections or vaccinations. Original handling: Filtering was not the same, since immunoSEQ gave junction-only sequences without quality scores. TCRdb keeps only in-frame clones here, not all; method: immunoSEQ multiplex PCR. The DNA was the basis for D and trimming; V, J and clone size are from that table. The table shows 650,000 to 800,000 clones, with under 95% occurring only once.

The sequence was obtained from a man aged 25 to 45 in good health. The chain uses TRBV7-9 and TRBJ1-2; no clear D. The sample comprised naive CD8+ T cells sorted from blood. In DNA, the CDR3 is TGTGCCAGCAGCCCCAATCCGGTTGGTTTGGATGGCTACACCTTC. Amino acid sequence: CASSPNPVGLDGYTF.